Included here is one TCR beta chain sequence, with context. Its antigen remains unknown. The data were taken from a study of cytomegalovirus exposure and HLA in healthy donors. Study-wide results and limits: Earlier analysis yielded a pattern in which most TCR beta V segments were productive about 90% or about 30% of the time.

The PCR employed 60 Vbeta primers together with 13 Jbeta primers. In the authors' methods: Among the unique TCR beta chains that a later analysis counted, some 73 million in all, some 10 million were shared. Profiling relied on immunoSEQ multiplex PCR, and the TCRdb table lists in-frame clones only, not all of them. Clone size and the V and J calls come from that table; the DNA yielded D and trimming. This sample's clone table lists about 74,000 clones. The sequencing sample was made of PBMCs. This TCR came from a female donor in good health and CMV-seropositive.

CDR3 nucleotide sequence: TGTGCCAGCAGTTTATTCAGGGGGATGAACACTGAAGCTTTCTTT. It encodes CASSLFRGMNTEAFF. The rearrangement uses TRBV28 and TRBJ1-1, with 7 bases fitting TRBD1. There are 15 residues in the CDR3. The V and J ends lost 1 base and 0 bases, in that order; junction bases with no gene match: 2. Germline V gene sequence: CDR1 MDHEN, CDR2 SYDVKM.